This T cell receptor (beta chain) originates from a study of blood T cells in healthy people across ages (dated by TCRdb to between 2015 and 2017). Context from the whole study: In model experiments, roughly one uniquely barcoded TCR beta cDNA molecule per two T cells was captured by template switching. The study measured age-related changes in TCR beta repertoire diversity using deep sequencing normalized with unique cDNA molecular identifiers. The donors were split into four age groups: young (average about 16 years), middle-aged (roughly 42), aged (62) and long-lived (approximately 80). To avoid experimental bias, donors of different ages were spread randomly across the sequencing lanes. The study analyzed two additional independent replicas of 1 million unique cDNA reads from the same blood draw for two donors, one aged 18 to 30 and one aged 80 or older. Study-wide findings and limitations: Compared with the aged group, the long-lived group had more naive CD4+ T cells, fewer expanded clones and increased TCR diversity, suggesting age selection. Observed TCR beta diversity correlated strongly with the percentage of naive T cells measured by flow cytometry. Since profiling was done on bulk unsorted PBMCs, naive and antigen-experienced compartments could not be conclusively compared. Observed TCR beta diversity per million T cells fell roughly linearly with age, and a significant reduction was already apparent by age around 40. The CMV infection status of donors was not known, potentially confounding age-related changes in expanded clonotypes. Estimates of total diversity from one million sequenced T cells were regarded as lower bounds and underestimates.

There are 16 amino acids in the CDR3, from cysteine to phenylalanine inclusive. Only the CDR3 region is kept as DNA, spanning 48 bases read in frame from base 1. The germline V gene supplies CDR1 MDHEN and CDR2 SYDVKM. For this chain, trimming is 3 bases at the V end and 4 bases at the J end, and the number of junction bases without a gene match is 11. Donors were around 37 systemically healthy Caucasian individuals from Russia aged roughly 6 to 95 years. Each donor gave around 9 milliliters of peripheral blood, collected into EDTA-treated Vacutainer tubes. Ficoll-Paque density-gradient centrifugation was used to isolate PBMCs, with at least 7 million per sample. Trizol reagent was used to extract total RNA from PBMCs, with at least 5.5 micrograms per sample. Naive CD45RAhigh/CD27high T cell percentages were measured by flow cytometry on a PBMC aliquot from every donor. To prepare the library, 5' RACE was applied. TCRdb shows the sequencer as Illumina HiSeq 2500. A second PCR of about 6 to 11 cycles was run with a J-beta primer mix and a sample-barcoded 5' primer. A template-switch 5' adaptor carrying 12 random nucleotides introduced a unique molecular identifier onto each TCR beta cDNA molecule. At least 3 million CDR3-containing paired-end reads were obtained from each sample. All of the RNA was converted into first-strand cDNA using the Mint cDNA synthesis kit, with a TRBC-specific oligonucleotide serving as the primer. After uracil-DNA glycosylase treatment, a first 18-cycle PCR used universal primers M1SS and BC2_uni_R on all cDNA. The authors processed their data as follows. For normalization, 1 million high-quality reads were randomly selected from each sample, with every read carrying a distinct molecular identifier. Reads with shared molecular identifiers were discarded instead of being binned into consensus sequences. MiTCR, run with a Q25 quality threshold and the strictest error-elimination algorithm, handled CDR3 identification, clonotype clustering and error correction. A nonparametric unseen species model with Euler transformation was used to estimate a lower bound on total TCR beta diversity. TCRdb redid the processing of the public reads, applying fastp at Q25 and MiXCR, and retained in-frame beta chains. Rows with one shared CDR3 protein collapse into an entry with the most common genes and DNA. The authors' filters were not applied to this entry. Present in this sample are hundreds of thousands of distinct CDR3 sequences, around two fifths of which were seen just once. Of the sample, about a fifth is held by the ten largest clones.

For this clonotype: It has no known antigen specificity. Base qualities are not at hand, and no much larger clone is one base apart.

The sequencing input was blood. The chain is assembled from TRBV28 and TRBJ1-2; TRBD1 aligns with 7 central bases. The sequence derives from a man aged 55 to 70 in good health. The CDR3 reads as follows: CASSFYTGTVSYGYTF. The base sequence is TGTGCCAGCAGTTTCTATACCGGGACAGTGTCCTATGGCTACACCTTC.